This TCR beta chain was profiled in a study of CD8 T cells in ankylosing spondylitis. This clonotype was seen at least ten times. Its specificity is unknown. This CDR3 contains 15 residues. The germline gives CDR1 MNHEY, CDR2 SMNVEV (reference sequence). V was clipped by 0 bases and J by 5 bases; unmatched bases: 1. Findings and caveats of the study: Matched ankylosing spondylitis synovial fluid reportedly showed significant enrichment of disease-linked clones. Earlier studies detected some motif variants in reactive arthritis synovial fluid and blood. Disease-linked clones displayed a CD8+ phenotype and appeared relatively rarely in peripheral blood. Ankylosing spondylitis blood appeared to be characterized by a TCR beta motif of several highly homologous variants.

TCRdb used MiXCR to reprocess the 5' RACE reads, holding one entry per CDR3 protein. The sample lists approximately 190,000 distinct CDR3 sequences, over 10% occurring once. The chain joins TRBV27 to TRBJ2-2, with 9 bases aligning to TRBD2. Sequencing input: blood, either unsorted or a sorted T cell fraction (not recorded which). This TCR came from a female donor with ankylosing spondylitis or in good health (not recorded which). The CDR3 spells CASSLSSGSTGELFF. The CDR3 coding sequence is TGTGCCAGCAGTTTATCTAGCGGGAGTACCGGGGAGCTGTTTTTT.